The 24 T cell receptor beta chains in this list originate from one sample, sequenced in a study of CD8+ T cells in alopecia areata. cDNA reverse transcribed from extracted RNA served as the sequencing template. The method was immunoSEQ multiplex PCR; TCRdb's version includes in-frame clones alone and lacks a portion of them. This table has 130,000 to 150,000 clones, roughly 46% appearing once. The material sequenced was CD4+ T cells sorted from blood, taken at week 0. These receptor sequences come from a human donor with alopecia areata.

The chain joins TRBV30 to TRBJ2-7; D is uncertain. CDR1 GTSNPN and CDR2 SVGIG come from the germline V gene (reference sequence). Trimming removed 2 bases at V and 3 bases at J, with 2 bases between. The CDR3 consists of 10 residues. The CDR3 DNA follows: TGTGCCTGGAGTTACTACGAGCAGTACTTC. It codes for CAWSYYEQYF.

The V call is TRBV6-5, the J call TRBJ2-4; no firm D call. Germline lookup yields CDR1 MNHEY and CDR2 SVGAGI. This CDR3 spans 11 amino acids. The V and J ends lost 2 bases and 8 bases respectively, with 4 bases between them. CDR3 residues: CASSYGDIQYF. The CDR3 DNA reads TGTGCCAGCAGTTACGGGGACATTCAGTACTTC.

The chain recombines TRBV5-1 with TRBJ1-2, with no clear D. The germline gives CDR1 SGHRS, CDR2 YFSETQ. V lost 0 bases, J lost 7 bases, and 16 bases lay in between. CDR3 length equals 15 residues. The CDR3 bases are TGCGCCAGCAGCTTGGGTAGAGGCCGCCTCATTGGCTACACCTTC. Translated, it gives CASSLGRGRLIGYTF.

This clone appeared a few times. This rearrangement joins TRBV7-9 to TRBJ1-1; D gene uncertain. V was shortened by 1 base and J by 7 bases, with 7 bases between the two germline ends. This CDR3 has 12 amino acids. CDR1 is SEHNR, CDR2 FQNEAQ, per germline (reference sequence). The CDR3 loop is CASSLGSNEAFF. DNA for the CDR3: TGTGCCAGCAGCTTAGGCTCTAATGAAGCTTTCTTT.

DNA of the CDR3: TGCAGCGTTGTGGGGACAGCCTTACTAGCCAAAAACATTCAGTACTTC. Translating it yields CSVVGTALLAKNIQYF. This rearrangement joins TRBV29-1 to TRBJ2-4; 7 positions agree with TRBD1. The CDR3 is 16 amino acids. The J segment lost 0 bases and the V segment lost 4 bases, leaving 9 bases of the junction unmatched. Per germline, CDR1 SQVTM and CDR2 ANQGSEA.

This chain uses TRBV27 with TRBJ2-1; 7 bases align to TRBD2. The germline V gene encodes CDR1 MNHEY and CDR2 SMNVEV (reference sequence). The CDR3 spans 16 residues. V was clipped by 2 bases and J by 9 bases; unmatched bases: 13. CDR3 sequence reads: CASSLSWDGGYVEQFF. The CDR3, as DNA: TGTGCCAGCAGTTTAAGTTGGGACGGGGGGTACGTTGAGCAGTTCTTC.

This clone occurred a few times. The chain links TRBV29-1 to TRBJ2-4; 8 bases map to TRBD1. The V gene end was trimmed by 6 bases and the J gene end by 6 bases; junction bases not matched to a gene: 16. The CDR3 totals 16 residues. Germline assignment: CDR1 SQVTM and CDR2 ANQGSEA. DNA for the CDR3: TGCAGCGTCACCCCTAATTTACAGGGGGTTAGAAACATTCAGTACTTC. Protein product: CSVTPNLQGVRNIQYF. Full variable domain (rest looked up from reference TRBV29-1 and TRBJ2-4): SAVISQKPSRDICQRGTSLTIQCQVDSQVTMMFWYRQQPGQSLTLIATANQGSEATYESGFVIDKFPISRPNLTFSTLTVSNMSPEDSSIYLCSVTPNLQGVRNIQYFGAGTRLSVL.

This clone was detected only a few times. The rearrangement joins TRBV29-1 to TRBJ2-1; TRBD1 aligns across 8 bases. The CDR3 contains 14 residues. Germline trimming cut 8 bases from V and 7 bases from J; bases unmatched to any gene: 13. The germline CDR1 and CDR2 sequences are SQVTM and ANQGSEA. The CDR3: CSTLGTGSGNEQFF. The CDR3 DNA sequence: TGCAGCACATTAGGGACAGGTTCGGGGAATGAGCAGTTCTTC.

The genes are TRBV4-1 and TRBJ2-2, with a possible D match to TRBD2 (5 bases). The V end was cut by 1 base, the J end by 0 bases, with 9 bases between. The length of the CDR3 is 16 residues. CDR1 and CDR2 from the germline V gene are MGHRA and YSYEKL. CDR3 amino acids: CASSQAPGSNTGELFF. In DNA form, the CDR3 reads TGCGCCAGCAGCCAAGCTCCGGGGTCGAACACCGGGGAGCTGTTTTTT.

The chain links TRBV11-1 to TRBJ2-7, with TRBD2 matching over 9 bases. Germline CDR1 reads SGHAT; CDR2 reads FQDESV (reference sequence). Trimming at V came to 2 bases and at J to 5 bases, leaving 7 bases not matched to a gene. The CDR3 runs 15 residues. CDR3 nucleotide sequence: TGTGCCAGCAGCTTACGATTAGCGGGAGTCCACGAGCAGTACTTC. Protein: CASSLRLAGVHEQYF.

The chain combines TRBV7-2 with TRBJ2-7; TRBD2 aligns across 7 bases. V was clipped by 2 bases and J by 3 bases; unmatched bases: 7. Germline V lookup: CDR1 SGHTA, CDR2 FQGNSA. The CDR3 spans 15 residues. CDR3 region: CASSLSLGTNYEQYF. The CDR3 nucleotides are TGTGCCAGCAGCTTAAGTCTCGGGACTAACTACGAGCAGTACTTC.

V gene TRBV29-1 combines with J gene TRBJ2-1; D is unclear. This CDR3 has 11 residues. Germline loops: CDR1 SQVTM, CDR2 ANQGSEA. The V and J ends lost 5 bases and 3 bases respectively, with 5 bases between them. CDR3 sequence: CSVTLYNEQFF. As DNA, the CDR3 is TGCAGCGTTACTCTCTACAATGAGCAGTTCTTC.

On this clone: This sample includes further DNA sequences coding for the same CDR3. The chain's CDR3 is CSVLSGDTQYF. DNA of the CDR3: TGCAGCGTTTTGTCTGGGGATACGCAGTATTTT. The chain links TRBV29-1 to TRBJ2-3; D is uncertain. V was pared by 5 bases and J by 6 bases, with 9 bases between. This CDR3 contains 11 residues. Germline V gene lookup returns CDR1 SQVTM and CDR2 ANQGSEA.

This clone has just one count. The chain carries TRBV5-1 and TRBJ2-2; 8 positions match TRBD1. V was clipped by 5 bases and J by 4 bases; unmatched bases: 7. This CDR3 has 15 residues. Looked up from germline, CDR1 is SGHRS and CDR2 is YFSETQ. The DNA of the CDR3 is TGCGCCAGCAGTCCCGGACAGGGCACCACCGGGGAGCTGTTTTTT. This codes for CASSPGQGTTGELFF.

This clone showed up just a few times. The J gene is TRBJ1-4, the V gene TRBV5-8, with unresolved D. The CDR3 totals 14 residues. CDR1 is SGHTS, CDR2 YDEGEE, per germline. V lost 4 bases and J 3 bases, leaving 10 bases between the germline ends. The CDR3 coding sequence is TGTGCCAGCAGCCTGGGTTATCCTAATGAAAAACTGTTTTTT. Residues: CASSLGYPNEKLFF.

This chain joins TRBV9 and TRBJ2-1; D ambiguous. The germline CDR1 and CDR2 sequences are SGDLS and YYNGEE. V gave up 3 bases and J gave up 1 base, with 5 bases separating them. There are 13 residues in the CDR3. CDR3 residues: CASSESSYNEQFF. CDR3 DNA: TGTGCCAGCAGCGAATCGTCCTACAATGAGCAGTTCTTC.

CDR3 bases: TGTGCCTGTTCCTCTTTGGGCAATTCACCCCTCCACTTT. Amino acid sequence: CACSSLGNSPLHF. The chain carries TRBV30 and TRBJ1-6, with D unresolved. V was cut by 6 bases and J by 7 bases, with 13 bases left in between. CDR3 length: 13 residues. Per the germline V gene, CDR1 is GTSNPN and CDR2 is SVGIG (reference sequence).

This clone came up a few times. This rearrangement joins TRBV30 to TRBJ2-6, with D uncertain. V was pared by 4 bases and J by 0 bases, with 10 bases between. Germline CDR1 reads GTSNPN; CDR2 reads SVGIG (reference sequence). The CDR3 has 15 amino acids. This CDR3 is CAWTLKVSGANVLTF. The CDR3 DNA reads TGTGCCTGGACCCTTAAGGTCTCTGGGGCCAACGTCCTGACTTTC.

J is TRBJ2-1 and V is TRBV6-5, with TRBD1 matching 10 bases. CDR3 length: 15 amino acids. Losses at the gene ends were 8 bases for V and 8 bases for J; bases not matched to a gene: 12. Germline lookup yields CDR1 MNHEY and CDR2 SVGAGI. CDR3 in amino acids: CASGTGASPIDEQFF. The CDR3 nucleotides read TGTGCCAGCGGGACAGGGGCCTCTCCCATCGATGAGCAGTTCTTC.

There are many counts of this clone. The chain combines TRBV11-2 with TRBJ2-2; D uncertain. The CDR3 extends over 13 amino acids. CDR1 SGHAT and CDR2 FQNNGV come from the germline V gene. Trimming left V 3 bases short and J 0 bases short, with 2 bases between. The CDR3 DNA reads TGTGCCAGCAGCTTGTCGAACACCGGGGAGCTGTTTTTT. Translated, it gives CASSLSNTGELFF.

The chain links TRBV20-1 to TRBJ2-3; D gene ambiguous. This CDR3 comprises 11 residues. The germline CDR1 and CDR2 sequences are DFQATT and SNEGSKA (reference sequence). V lost 6 bases and J 4 bases, leaving 8 bases between the germline ends. Here the CDR3 reads CSALMADTQYF. The CDR3 DNA reads TGCAGTGCCCTGATGGCAGATACGCAGTATTTT.

The chain joins TRBV5-1 to TRBJ2-1, with D hard to call. V lost 4 bases and J 14 bases, leaving 7 bases between the germline ends. This CDR3 has 9 amino acids. Looked up from germline, CDR1 is SGHRS and CDR2 is YFSETQ. The CDR3 nucleotides read TGCGCCAGCAGCAACAGAGAGTTCTTC. This translates into CASSNREFF.

This clone was detected a few times. The chain has TRBV28 and TRBJ2-3; 10 nucleotides align to TRBD1. CDR3 length: 18 amino acids. V shed 5 bases, J shed 1 base, and the junction held 12 bases outside the gene matches. Germline loops: CDR1 MDHEN, CDR2 SYDVKM. The CDR3 region is CASSRGNAGTGGTDTQYF. The CDR3 nucleotides read TGTGCCAGCAGTAGGGGGAATGCCGGGACAGGGGGCACAGATACGCAGTATTTT.

This clone was recorded a few times. The J gene is TRBJ2-7, the V gene TRBV4-1; no definite D call. Trimming pared 3 bases from V and 2 bases from J, leaving 14 bases between. The CDR3 spans 15 residues. Germline lookup yields CDR1 MGHRA and CDR2 YSYEKL. CDR3 amino acids: CASSQVTIGAYEQYF. The DNA for the CDR3 is TGCGCCAGCAGCCAGGTGACCATAGGAGCCTACGAGCAGTACTTC.